This T cell receptor beta chain was captured by sequencing in a study of shared T cell receptors in the human thymus. The repertoire was sequenced with immunoSEQ multiplex PCR; TCRdb's copy has only in-frame clones and lacks some. The table includes approximately 490,000 clones, around 78% detected once. This sample also appeared in a second study, on human thymus T cells. From that report: Corrective surgery for congenital heart defects was being performed on the healthy Finnish infants who served as donors. Thymic resections from corrective heart surgery supplied the tissue. An apparent bias in V and J gene usage was seen in thymic and blood repertoires.

What was sequenced was thymocytes. The receptor was isolated from a boy under three years old with a congenital heart defect.

The CDR3 nucleotides read TGTGCCAGCAGTTACGCGGGAGGGTACGAGCAGTACTTC. It specifies CASSYAGGYEQYF. V is TRBV6-6 and J is TRBJ2-7; TRBD2 agrees at 9 bases. This CDR3 is built from 13 residues. V gave up 2 bases and J gave up 4 bases; unmatched junction bases: 0. Germline assignment: CDR1 MNHNY and CDR2 SVGAGI (reference sequence).